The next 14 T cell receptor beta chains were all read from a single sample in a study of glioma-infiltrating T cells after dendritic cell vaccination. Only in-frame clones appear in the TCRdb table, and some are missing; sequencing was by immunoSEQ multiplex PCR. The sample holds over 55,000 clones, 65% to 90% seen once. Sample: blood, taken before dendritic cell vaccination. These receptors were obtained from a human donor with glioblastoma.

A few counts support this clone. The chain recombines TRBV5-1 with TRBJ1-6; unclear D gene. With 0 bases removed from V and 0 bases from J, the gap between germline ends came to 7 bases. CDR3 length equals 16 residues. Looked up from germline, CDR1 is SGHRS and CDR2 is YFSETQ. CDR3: CASSLVGSSYNSPLHF. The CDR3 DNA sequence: TGCGCCAGCAGCTTGGTCGGGAGCTCCTATAATTCACCCCTCCACTTT. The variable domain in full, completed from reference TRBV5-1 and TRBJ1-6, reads KAGVTQTPRYLIKTRGQQVTLSCSPISGHRSVSWYQQTPGQGLQFLFEYFSETQRNKGNFPGRFSGRQFSNSRSEMNVSTLELGDSALYLCASSLVGSSYNSPLHFGNGTRLTVT.

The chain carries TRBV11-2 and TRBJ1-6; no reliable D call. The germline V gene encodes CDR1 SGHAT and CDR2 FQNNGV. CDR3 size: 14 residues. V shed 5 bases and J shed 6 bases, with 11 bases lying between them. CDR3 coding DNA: TGTGCCAGCAGCAAAGGGAGTAGTAATTCACCCCTCCACTTT. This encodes CASSKGSSNSPLHF.

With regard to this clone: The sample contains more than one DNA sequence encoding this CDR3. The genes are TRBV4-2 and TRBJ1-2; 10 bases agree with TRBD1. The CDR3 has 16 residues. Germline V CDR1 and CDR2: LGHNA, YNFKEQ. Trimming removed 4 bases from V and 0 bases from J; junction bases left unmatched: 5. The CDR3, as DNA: TGTGCCAGCAGCCTCCGGACAGGGGGTGCTAACTATGGCTACACCTTC. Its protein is CASSLRTGGANYGYTF.

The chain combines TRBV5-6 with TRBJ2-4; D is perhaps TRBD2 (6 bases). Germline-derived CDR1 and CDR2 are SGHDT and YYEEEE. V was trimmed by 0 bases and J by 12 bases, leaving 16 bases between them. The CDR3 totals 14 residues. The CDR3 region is CASSLGGDFIHQYF. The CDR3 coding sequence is TGTGCCAGCAGCTTGGGGGGGGACTTCATTCATCAGTACTTC.

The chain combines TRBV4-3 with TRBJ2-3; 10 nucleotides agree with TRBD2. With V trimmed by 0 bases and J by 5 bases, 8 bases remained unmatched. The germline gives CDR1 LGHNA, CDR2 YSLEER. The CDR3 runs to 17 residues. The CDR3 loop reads CASSQDSGTSERDTQYF. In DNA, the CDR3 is TGCGCCAGCAGCCAAGATTCCGGGACTAGCGAGAGAGATACGCAGTATTTT.

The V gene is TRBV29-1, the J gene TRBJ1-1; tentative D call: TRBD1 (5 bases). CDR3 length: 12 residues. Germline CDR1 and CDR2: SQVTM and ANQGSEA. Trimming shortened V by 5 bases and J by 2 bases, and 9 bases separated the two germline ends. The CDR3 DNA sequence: TGCAGCGTTTCGACAGTAAACACTGAAGCTTTCTTT. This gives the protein CSVSTVNTEAFF.

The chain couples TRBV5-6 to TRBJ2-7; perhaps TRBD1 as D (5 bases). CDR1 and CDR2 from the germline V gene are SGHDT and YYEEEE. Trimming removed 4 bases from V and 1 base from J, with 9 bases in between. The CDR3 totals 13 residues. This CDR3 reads CASSQGDSYEQYF. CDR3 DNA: TGTGCCAGCAGCCAAGGGGATTCCTACGAGCAGTACTTC.

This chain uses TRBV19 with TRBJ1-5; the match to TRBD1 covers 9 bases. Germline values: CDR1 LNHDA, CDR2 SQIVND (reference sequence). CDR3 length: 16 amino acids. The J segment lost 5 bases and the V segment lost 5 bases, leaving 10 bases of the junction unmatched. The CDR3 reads CASSLGGTGTHQPQHF. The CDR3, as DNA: TGTGCCAGTAGTTTGGGCGGGACAGGGACCCATCAGCCCCAGCATTTT.

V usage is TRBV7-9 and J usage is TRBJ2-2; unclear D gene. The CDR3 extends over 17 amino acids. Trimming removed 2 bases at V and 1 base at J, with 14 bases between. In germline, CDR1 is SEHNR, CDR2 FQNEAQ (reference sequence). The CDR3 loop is CASSLKSQALNTGELFF. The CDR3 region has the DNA TGTGCCAGCAGCTTAAAATCCCAGGCCCTGAACACCGGGGAGCTGTTTTTT.

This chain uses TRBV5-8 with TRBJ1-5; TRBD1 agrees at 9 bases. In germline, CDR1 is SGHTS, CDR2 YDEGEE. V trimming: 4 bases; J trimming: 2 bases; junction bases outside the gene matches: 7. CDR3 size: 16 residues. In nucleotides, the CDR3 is TGTGCCAGCAGCCCGAGGACAGGGGCGCGCAATCAGCCCCAGCATTTT. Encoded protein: CASSPRTGARNQPQHF.

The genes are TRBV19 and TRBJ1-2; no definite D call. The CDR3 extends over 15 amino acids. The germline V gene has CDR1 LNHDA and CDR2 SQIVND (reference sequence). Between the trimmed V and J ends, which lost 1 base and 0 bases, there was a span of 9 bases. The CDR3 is CASSIGGKTNYGYTF. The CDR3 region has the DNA TGTGCCAGTAGTATAGGCGGAAAAACTAACTATGGCTACACCTTC.

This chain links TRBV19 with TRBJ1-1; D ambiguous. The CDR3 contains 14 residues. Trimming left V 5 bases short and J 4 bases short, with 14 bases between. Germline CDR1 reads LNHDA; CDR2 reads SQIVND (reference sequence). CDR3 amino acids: CASSRGQAVTEAFF. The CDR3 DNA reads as TGTGCCAGTAGTCGCGGGCAGGCAGTCACTGAAGCTTTCTTT.

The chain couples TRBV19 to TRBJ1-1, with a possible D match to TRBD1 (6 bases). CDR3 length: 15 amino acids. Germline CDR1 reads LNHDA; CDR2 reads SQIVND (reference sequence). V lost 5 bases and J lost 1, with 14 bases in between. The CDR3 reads CASSPPQGSNTEAFF. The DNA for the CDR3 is TGTGCCAGTAGTCCCCCGCAGGGGTCGAACACTGAAGCTTTCTTT.

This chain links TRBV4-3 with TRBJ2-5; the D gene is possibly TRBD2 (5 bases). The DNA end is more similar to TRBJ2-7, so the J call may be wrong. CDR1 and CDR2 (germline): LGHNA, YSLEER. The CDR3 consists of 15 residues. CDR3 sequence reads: CASSQGKGSSYEQYF. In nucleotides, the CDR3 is TGCGCCAGCAGCCAAGGGAAAGGGAGCTCCTACGAGCAGTACTTC.